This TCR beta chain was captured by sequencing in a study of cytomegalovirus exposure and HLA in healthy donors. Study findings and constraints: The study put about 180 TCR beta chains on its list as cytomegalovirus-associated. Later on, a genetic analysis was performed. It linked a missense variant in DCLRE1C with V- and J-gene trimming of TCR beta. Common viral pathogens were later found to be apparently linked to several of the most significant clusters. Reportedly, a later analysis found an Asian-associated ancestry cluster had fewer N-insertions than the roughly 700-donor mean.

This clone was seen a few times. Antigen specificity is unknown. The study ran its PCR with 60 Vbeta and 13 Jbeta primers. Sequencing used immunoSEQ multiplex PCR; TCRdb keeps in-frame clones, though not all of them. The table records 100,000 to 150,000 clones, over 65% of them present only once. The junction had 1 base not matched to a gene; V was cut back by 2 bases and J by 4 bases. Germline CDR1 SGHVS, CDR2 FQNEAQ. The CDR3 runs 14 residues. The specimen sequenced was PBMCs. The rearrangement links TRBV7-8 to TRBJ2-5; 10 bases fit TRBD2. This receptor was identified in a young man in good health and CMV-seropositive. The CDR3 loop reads CASSLLAGAETQYF. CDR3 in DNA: TGTGCCAGCAGCTTACTAGCGGGGGCAGAGACCCAGTACTTC.